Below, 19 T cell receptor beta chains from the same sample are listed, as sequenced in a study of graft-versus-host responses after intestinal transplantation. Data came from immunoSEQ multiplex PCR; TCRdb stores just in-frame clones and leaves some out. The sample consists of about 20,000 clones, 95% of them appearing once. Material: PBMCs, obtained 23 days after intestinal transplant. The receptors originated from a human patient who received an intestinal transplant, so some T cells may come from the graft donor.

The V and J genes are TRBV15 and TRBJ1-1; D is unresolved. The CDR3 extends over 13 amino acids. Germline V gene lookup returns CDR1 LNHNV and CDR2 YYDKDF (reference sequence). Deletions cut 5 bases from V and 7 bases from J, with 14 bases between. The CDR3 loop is CATSPPGLFEAFF. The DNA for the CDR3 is TGTGCCACCAGCCCACCGGGTCTTTTTGAAGCTTTCTTT.

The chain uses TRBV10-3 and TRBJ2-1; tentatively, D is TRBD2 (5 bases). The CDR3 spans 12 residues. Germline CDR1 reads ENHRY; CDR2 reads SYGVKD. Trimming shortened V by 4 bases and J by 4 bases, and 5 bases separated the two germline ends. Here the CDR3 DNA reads TGTGCCATCAGTGGAGGGTACAATGAGCAGTTCTTC. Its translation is CAISGGYNEQFF.

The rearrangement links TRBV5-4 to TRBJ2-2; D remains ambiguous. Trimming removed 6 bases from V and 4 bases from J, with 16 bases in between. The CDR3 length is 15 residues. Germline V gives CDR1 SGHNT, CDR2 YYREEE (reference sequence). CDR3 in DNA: TGTGCCAGCACCACGACAACAACCCCCACCGGGGAGCTGTTTTTT. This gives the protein CASTTTTTPTGELFF.

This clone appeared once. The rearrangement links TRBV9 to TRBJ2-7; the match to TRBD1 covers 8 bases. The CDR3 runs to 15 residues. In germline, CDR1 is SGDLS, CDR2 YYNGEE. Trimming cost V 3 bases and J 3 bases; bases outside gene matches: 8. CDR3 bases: TGTGCCAGCAGCGGGAGGACAGGGTCTGTCTACGAGCAGTACTTC. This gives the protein CASSGRTGSVYEQYF.

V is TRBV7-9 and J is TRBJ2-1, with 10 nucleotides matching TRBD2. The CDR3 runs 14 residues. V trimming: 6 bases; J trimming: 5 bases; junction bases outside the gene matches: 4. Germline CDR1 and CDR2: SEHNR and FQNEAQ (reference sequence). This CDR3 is CASRSGRADNEQFF. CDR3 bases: TGTGCCAGCAGGAGCGGGAGGGCGGACAATGAGCAGTTCTTC.

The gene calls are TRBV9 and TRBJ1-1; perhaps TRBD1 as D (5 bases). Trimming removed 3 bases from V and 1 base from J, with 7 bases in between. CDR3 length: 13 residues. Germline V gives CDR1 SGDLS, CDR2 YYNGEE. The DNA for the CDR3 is TGTGCCAGCAGCGCCGGACAGAACACTGAAGCTTTCTTT. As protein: CASSAGQNTEAFF.

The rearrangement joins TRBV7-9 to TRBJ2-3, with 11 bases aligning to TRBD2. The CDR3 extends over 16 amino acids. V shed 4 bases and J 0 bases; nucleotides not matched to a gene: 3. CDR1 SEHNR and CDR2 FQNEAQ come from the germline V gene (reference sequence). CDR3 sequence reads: CASSSRLAGSTDTQYF. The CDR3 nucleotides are TGTGCCAGCAGCTCCCGACTAGCGGGAAGCACAGATACGCAGTATTTT.

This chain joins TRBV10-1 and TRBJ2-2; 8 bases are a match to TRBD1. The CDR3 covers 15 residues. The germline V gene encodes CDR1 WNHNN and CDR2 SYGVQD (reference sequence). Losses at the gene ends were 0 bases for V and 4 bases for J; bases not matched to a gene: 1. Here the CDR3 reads CASSESDRVTGELFF. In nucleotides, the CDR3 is TGCGCCAGCAGTGAGTCGGACAGGGTCACCGGGGAGCTGTTTTTT.

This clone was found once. The DNA for the CDR3 is TGTGCCAGCAGCTTGTTTTCGGCAGGGATCGACACTGAAGCTTTCTTT. Translated: CASSLFSAGIDTEAFF. The chain combines TRBV5-5 with TRBJ1-1; D is perhaps TRBD1 (5 bases). CDR1 and CDR2 (germline): SGHKS, YYEKEE (reference sequence). CDR3 length: 16 residues. V dropped 1 base and J dropped 3 bases, with 16 bases sitting between them.

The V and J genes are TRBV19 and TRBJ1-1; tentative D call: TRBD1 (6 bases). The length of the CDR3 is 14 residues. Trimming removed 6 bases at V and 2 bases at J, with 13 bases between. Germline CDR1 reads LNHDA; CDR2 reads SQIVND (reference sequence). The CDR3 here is CASRRGERNTEAFF. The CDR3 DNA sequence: TGTGCCAGTAGGAGGGGGGAGCGCAACACTGAAGCTTTCTTT.

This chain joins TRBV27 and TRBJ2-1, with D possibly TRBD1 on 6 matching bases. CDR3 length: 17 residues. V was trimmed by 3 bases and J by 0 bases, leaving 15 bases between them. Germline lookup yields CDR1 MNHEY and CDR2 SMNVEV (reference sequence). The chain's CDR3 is CASSLPPPDSSYNEQFF. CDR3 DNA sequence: TGTGCCAGCAGTTTGCCCCCTCCGGACAGCTCCTACAATGAGCAGTTCTTC.

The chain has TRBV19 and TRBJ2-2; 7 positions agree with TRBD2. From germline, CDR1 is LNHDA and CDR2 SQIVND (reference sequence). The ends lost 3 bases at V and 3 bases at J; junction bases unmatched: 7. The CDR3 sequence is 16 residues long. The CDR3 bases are TGTGCCAGTAGTATTCTAGTGGGAGGGGACACCGGGGAGCTGTTTTTT. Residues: CASSILVGGDTGELFF.

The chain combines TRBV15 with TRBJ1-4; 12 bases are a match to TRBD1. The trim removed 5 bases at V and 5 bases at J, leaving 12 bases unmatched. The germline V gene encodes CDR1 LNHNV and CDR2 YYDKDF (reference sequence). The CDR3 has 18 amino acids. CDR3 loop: CATSGRPGQGALNEKLFF. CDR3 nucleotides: TGTGCCACCAGCGGCCGACCGGGACAGGGGGCCTTAAATGAAAAACTGTTTTTT.

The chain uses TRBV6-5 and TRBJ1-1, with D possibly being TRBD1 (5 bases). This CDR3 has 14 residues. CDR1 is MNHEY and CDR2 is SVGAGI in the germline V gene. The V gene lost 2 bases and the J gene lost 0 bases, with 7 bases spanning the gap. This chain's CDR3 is CASSYGGVNTEAFF. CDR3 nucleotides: TGTGCCAGCAGTTACGGGGGGGTGAACACTGAAGCTTTCTTT.

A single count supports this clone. The CDR3, as DNA: TGCAGCGTCGCCCTCCTTGAGCGCGGGATCACCTACGAGCAGTACTTC. It is translated as CSVALLERGITYEQYF. The gene calls are TRBV29-1 and TRBJ2-7, with D tentatively TRBD2 (6 bases). The V end lost 6 bases, the J end lost 2 bases, and 23 bases lay between the germline ends. This CDR3 is built from 16 residues. Germline CDR1 and CDR2: SQVTM and ANQGSEA.

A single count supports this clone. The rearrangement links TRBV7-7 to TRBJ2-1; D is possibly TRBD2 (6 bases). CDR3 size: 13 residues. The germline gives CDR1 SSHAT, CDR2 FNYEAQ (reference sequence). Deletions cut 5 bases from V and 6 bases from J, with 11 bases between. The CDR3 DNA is TGTGCCAGCAGCCCATGGAGGGCCAATGAGCAGTTCTTC. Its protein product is CASSPWRANEQFF.

Here the CDR3 DNA reads TGTGCCAGCAGTTTATACCCGGCGTTGGGGGAGGAGACCCAGTACTTC. It translates to CASSLYPALGEETQYF. V and J are TRBV28 and TRBJ2-5; D may be TRBD1 or TRBD2 (5 bases each). The CDR3 is 16 residues long. Trimming removed 1 base at V and 5 bases at J, with 17 bases between. Germline V lookup: CDR1 MDHEN, CDR2 SYDVKM.

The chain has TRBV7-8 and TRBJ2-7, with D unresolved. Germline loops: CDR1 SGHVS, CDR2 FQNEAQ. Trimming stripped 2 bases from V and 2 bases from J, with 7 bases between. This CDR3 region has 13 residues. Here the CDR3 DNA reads TGTGCCAGCAGCTTAAGCGAACCCTACGAGCAGTACTTC. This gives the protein CASSLSEPYEQYF.

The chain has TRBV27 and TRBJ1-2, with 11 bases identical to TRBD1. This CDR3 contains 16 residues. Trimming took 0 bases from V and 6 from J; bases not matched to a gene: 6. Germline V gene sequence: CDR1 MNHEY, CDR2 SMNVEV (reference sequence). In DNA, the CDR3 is TGTGCCAGCAGTTTATCATACGGACAGGGGGCAGATGGCTACACCTTC. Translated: CASSLSYGQGADGYTF.